This T cell receptor (beta chain) was identified during a study of immune cell composition in non-small cell lung cancer. Remarks on this clone: Its cognate antigen is unknown.

Findings and caveats of the study: About 80% of squamous and under 35% of adenocarcinoma cases had tumour-associated clones >0.5%.

The CDR3 is 15 residues long. Germline V gives CDR1 MNHEY, CDR2 SVGAGI. The V gene end was trimmed by 11 bases and the J gene end by 3 bases; junction bases not matched to a gene: 13. TCRdb's copy holds only in-frame clones and misses some; the assay was immunoSEQ multiplex PCR. The data hold just over 3,500 clones, with about four fifths observed a single time. The normal lung sample lay at least 3 cm, and maximally far, from the tumour. The specimen was non-adjacent lung tissue. The receptor comes from a human donor with non-small cell lung cancer. This chain links TRBV6-5 with TRBJ1-5, with 7 bases matching TRBD1. The CDR3 nucleotides are TGTGCCGCCTCACCAAGGGGGCAGACCAATCAGCCCCAGCATTTT. Amino acid sequence: CAASPRGQTNQPQHF.